This TCR beta chain was found in a study of shared clonotypes between healthy human individuals. Study-wide results and limits: Richness estimates generally favored naive over memory subsets. Even with large depth, rarefaction showed that sorted-subset sequencing was incomplete.

With 6 bases removed from V and 4 bases from J, the gap between germline ends came to 12 bases. The CDR3 loop spans 14 amino acids. Germline CDR1 MGHRA, CDR2 YSYEKL. As regards this clone: The antigen is unknown.

Sorted-subset replicate PCRs used about 0.2 ug DNA, some 33,000 T cell genomes. TCRdb's table, derived via immunoSEQ multiplex PCR, lists solely in-frame clones and lacks some. The data show about 1.5 million clones, approximately 98% seen once. The chain joins TRBV4-1 to TRBJ2-2, with a possible D match to TRBD2 (6 bases). The sample was naive CD4+ T cells sorted from blood. The subset here: CD45RA+ positively selected. The TCR comes from a young man in good health. Here the CDR3 DNA reads TGCGCCAGCAGGGGAGGAGGGGTCACCGGGGAGCTGTTTTTT. Amino acids: CASRGGGVTGELFF.